One and the same sample provided the 18 T cell receptor beta chains below, sequenced in a study of shared clonotypes between healthy human individuals (dated by TCRdb to about 2020). Libraries were constructed by the immunoSEQ multiplex PCR assay. TCRdb carries this immuneACCESS record with in-frame sequences only. Its versions omit some clonotypes, under half of them owing to an unresolved V gene in the studies checked, with the rest unexplained. Across this sample there are some 2 million clones, with about 95% seen only once. The ten largest account for 0.9% to 1.5% of the sample. CD8 naive samples consisted of CD45RO-negative cells that were positively selected for CCR7, yielding a CD45RA+CCR7+ population without TemRA cells. Sequencing was done on a sample of naive CD8+ T cells sorted from blood. In the paper's terms, the cell subset or site label means: CD45RA+CCR7+. The receptors derive from a man between 18 and 29 years old in good health.

This sequence joins TRBV2 and TRBJ1-1; D is unresolved. Looked up from germline, CDR1 is SNHLY and CDR2 is FYNNEI. V was clipped by 7 bases and J by 1 base, with 10 bases between them. CDR3 length equals 13 residues. DNA for the CDR3: TGTGCCAGCAACGTCAACTCGAACACTGAAGCTTTCTTT. Its translation: CASNVNSNTEAFF.

This clone was recorded only once. The chain carries TRBV27 and TRBJ1-6; no clear D. Germline-derived CDR1 and CDR2 are MNHEY and SMNVEV (reference sequence). Trimming left V 1 base short and J 10 bases short, with 11 bases between. CDR3 length: 14 residues. The CDR3 sequence is CASSLLPVTSPLHF. The CDR3 coding sequence is TGTGCCAGCAGTTTATTACCAGTGACCTCACCCCTCCACTTT.

Comment on this clone: The sample has other DNA sequences that encode this CDR3 too. This sequence joins TRBV9 and TRBJ2-1; D tentatively reads TRBD1 or TRBD2 (6 bases each). The CDR3 consists of 13 residues. Germline V lookup: CDR1 SGDLS, CDR2 YYNGEE. Trimming pared 0 bases from V and 7 bases from J, leaving 8 bases between. The CDR3 spells CASSVGGGNEQFF. CDR3 coding DNA: TGTGCCAGCAGCGTAGGAGGGGGGAATGAGCAGTTCTTC.

This chain connects TRBV11-2 to TRBJ2-7; perhaps TRBD1 as D (5 bases). The germline CDR1 and CDR2 sequences are SGHAT and FQNNGV. CDR3 length: 12 amino acids. V lost 5 bases to trimming and J lost 6 bases, with 11 bases between them. The CDR3 DNA follows: TGTGCCAGCAGCCCCCGACAGAGCGAGCAGTACTTC. This translates into CASSPRQSEQYF.

J is TRBJ2-1 and V is TRBV5-6, with a tentative D call TRBD1 (5 bases). Germline CDR1 and CDR2: SGHDT and YYEEEE. CDR3 length: 15 amino acids. V lost 4 bases and J 2 bases, leaving 13 bases between the germline ends. Here the CDR3 reads CASSMDIQTYNEQFF. The CDR3, as DNA: TGTGCCAGCAGCATGGACATCCAGACCTACAATGAGCAGTTCTTC. The complete variable domain, with remaining parts taken from reference TRBV5-6 and TRBJ2-1, reads DAGVTQSPTHLIKTRGQQVTLRCSPKSGHDTVSWYQQALGQGPQFIFQYYEEEERQRGNFPDRFSGHQFPNYSSELNVNALLLGDSALYLCASSMDIQTYNEQFFGPGTRLTVL.

The CDR3 nucleotides are TGTGCCAGCAGTGAACTAGCGGGAATAGAGGAAGAGACCCAGTACTTC. Encoded protein: CASSELAGIEEETQYF. The chain is built from TRBV2 and TRBJ2-5, with 9 positions matching TRBD2. The ends lost 2 bases at V and 3 bases at J; junction bases unmatched: 7. CDR3 length equals 16 residues. Germline loops: CDR1 SNHLY, CDR2 FYNNEI.

On this clone itself: Other DNA sequences of this sample code for an identical CDR3. The J gene is TRBJ2-7, the V gene TRBV7-2; 9 bases align to TRBD2. CDR1 and CDR2 (germline): SGHTA, FQGNSA. The CDR3 runs to 14 residues. After removal of 4 bases from V and 2 bases from J, the junction contained 3 bases not matched to a gene. The CDR3 is CASSWASGAYEQYF. In DNA, the CDR3 is TGTGCCAGCAGCTGGGCTAGCGGGGCCTACGAGCAGTACTTC.

V gene TRBV7-6 combines with J gene TRBJ1-6, with D uncertain. This CDR3 contains 17 residues. The V gene's germline CDR1 is SGHVS and CDR2 FNYEAQ. With 0 bases removed from V and 0 bases from J, the gap between germline ends came to 9 bases. The CDR3 DNA sequence: TGTGCCAGCAGCTTAGCGGACCGGAGCTCCTATAATTCACCCCTCCACTTT. It is translated as CASSLADRSSYNSPLHF.

This clone was observed a few times. The chain couples TRBV6-6 to TRBJ1-2, with D unclear. CDR3 length: 10 residues. Per the germline V gene, CDR1 is MNHNY and CDR2 is SVGAGI (reference sequence). The CDR3 region is CGTSNYGYTF. The CDR3 nucleotides read TGTGGAACCTCTAACTATGGCTACACCTTC.

This chain links TRBV10-3 with TRBJ2-5; 7 nucleotides match TRBD2. Germline V gene lookup returns CDR1 ENHRY and CDR2 SYGVKD. The V gene end was trimmed by 0 bases and the J gene end by 2 bases; junction bases not matched to a gene: 9. The CDR3 runs to 17 residues. CDR3 DNA sequence: TGTGCCATCAGTGAGTCGAGCGGGACGGTGGTACAAGAGACCCAGTACTTC. Translation gives CAISESSGTVVQETQYF.

The chain joins TRBV7-2 to TRBJ2-2, with 10 bases aligning to TRBD2. After removal of 3 bases from V and 1 base from J, the junction contained 5 bases not matched to a gene. This CDR3 region has 17 residues. Germline CDR1 reads SGHTA; CDR2 reads FQGNSA. In nucleotides, the CDR3 is TGTGCCAGCAGCTTTGAAGCGGGAGGGCTGAACACCGGGGAGCTGTTTTTT. Translating it yields CASSFEAGGLNTGELFF.

V is TRBV7-8 and J is TRBJ1-2; no definite D call. CDR1 SGHVS and CDR2 FQNEAQ come from the germline V gene. Trimming took 1 base from V and 7 from J, leaving 13 bases between them. The length of the CDR3 is 14 residues. CDR3 sequence reads: CASSLGAPEAGYTF. The CDR3 nucleotides read TGTGCCAGCAGCTTAGGGGCACCCGAGGCTGGCTACACCTTC.

CDR3 in amino acids: CASSSSGYTGELFF. The CDR3 nucleotides read TGTGCCAGCAGTAGTAGCGGTTACACCGGGGAGCTGTTTTTT. The chain links TRBV6-5 to TRBJ2-2, with D possibly TRBD2 on 6 matching bases. Germline-derived CDR1 and CDR2 are MNHEY and SVGAGI. The CDR3 contains 14 residues. Trimming took off 5 bases at V and 3 bases at J, with 10 bases between the two ends.

The chain uses TRBV13 and TRBJ1-4, with 10 bases aligning to TRBD1. Germline V gene lookup returns CDR1 PRHDT and CDR2 FYEKMQ (reference sequence). V shed 5 bases and J 8 bases; nucleotides not matched to a gene: 11. The CDR3 is 16 residues long. The CDR3 is CASSPGNDRGREKLFF. The CDR3 DNA is TGTGCCAGCAGCCCCGGAAATGACAGGGGGCGCGAAAAACTGTTTTTT.

The rearrangement uses TRBV4-1 and TRBJ2-3; TRBD1 matches 8 bases. V gave up 3 bases and J gave up 2 bases; unmatched junction bases: 7. Germline V gene lookup returns CDR1 MGHRA and CDR2 YSYEKL. This CDR3 spans 16 amino acids. The CDR3 DNA reads as TGCGCCAGCAGCCAGGGTCGGACAGGGCTCACAGATACGCAGTATTTT. Amino acids: CASSQGRTGLTDTQYF.

The chain combines TRBV4-1 with TRBJ2-1; TRBD1 might be the D (5 bases). The CDR3 runs 15 residues. The V gene's germline CDR1 is MGHRA and CDR2 YSYEKL. The V end lost 0 bases, the J end lost 5 bases, and 11 bases lay between the germline ends. CDR3 nucleotide sequence: TGCGCCAGCAGCCAAGAAGGCCCCAGGGACAATGAGCAGTTCTTC. Encoded protein: CASSQEGPRDNEQFF.

The rearrangement links TRBV10-2 to TRBJ2-5, with 10 nucleotides matching TRBD2. V gave up 4 bases and J gave up 4 bases; unmatched junction bases: 9. The CDR3 runs to 16 residues. The V gene's germline CDR1 is WSHSY and CDR2 SAAADI. The CDR3 loop reads CASSASGGADRETQYF. CDR3 in DNA: TGCGCCAGCAGTGCGAGCGGGGGGGCCGATAGAGAGACCCAGTACTTC.

The chain uses TRBV4-1 and TRBJ2-7; TRBD2 might be the D (6 bases). Trimming removed 5 bases at V and 2 bases at J, with 13 bases between. The CDR3 loop spans 14 amino acids. Per the germline V gene, CDR1 is MGHRA and CDR2 is YSYEKL. CDR3 nucleotides: TGCGCCAGCAGCGAGAGCGGGCTTACCTACGAGCAGTACTTC. This sequence encodes CASSESGLTYEQYF.